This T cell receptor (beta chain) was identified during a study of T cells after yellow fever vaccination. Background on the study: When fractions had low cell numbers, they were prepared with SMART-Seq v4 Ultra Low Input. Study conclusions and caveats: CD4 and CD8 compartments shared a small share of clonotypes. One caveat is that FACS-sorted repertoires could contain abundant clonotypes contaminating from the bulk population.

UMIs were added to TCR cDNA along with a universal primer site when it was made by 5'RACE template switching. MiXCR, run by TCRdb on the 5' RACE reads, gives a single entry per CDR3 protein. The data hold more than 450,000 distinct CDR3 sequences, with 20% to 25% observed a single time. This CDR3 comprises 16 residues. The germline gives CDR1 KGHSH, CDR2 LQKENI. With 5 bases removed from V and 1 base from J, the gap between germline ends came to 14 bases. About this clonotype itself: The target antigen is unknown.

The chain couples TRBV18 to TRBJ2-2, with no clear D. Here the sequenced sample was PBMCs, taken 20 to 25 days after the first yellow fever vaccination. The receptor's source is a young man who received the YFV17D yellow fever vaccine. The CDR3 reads CASSAELPKNTGELFF. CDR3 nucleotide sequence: TGTGCCAGCTCAGCAGAGCTACCCAAGAACACCGGGGAGCTGTTTTTT.